Listed below are T cell receptor beta chains from one sample, sequenced in a study of T cell responses to AZD1222 COVID-19 vaccine. Assay used: immunoSEQ multiplex PCR; TCRdb lists only in-frame clones, some missing. Of roughly 72,000 clones detected, more than 70% appear once; the ten largest clones hold 9% to 10%. Material: peripheral blood, obtained 28 days after the second dose of the MenACWY control vaccine. These receptors all stem from an adult who received the MenACWY meningococcal vaccine as a control. The CDR3 runs from the conserved cysteine through the conserved F or W. The D gene is left open where the match is weak. For some rows the clone size is stated as once, few or many, or as a class when expanded; others skip it.

V gene	clone size	CDR3 length	J gene	D gene	CDR3 DNA	CDR3 protein
TRBV10-3	once	15	TRBJ2-1	TRBD2	TGTGCCATCAGTGAAAGGACTAGCCCACCAAAAGAGCAGTTCTTC	CAISERTSPPKEQFF
TRBV7-2	-	16	TRBJ2-2	TRBD1	TGTGCCAGCAGCCTAAACAGGGGGCCTGACACCGGGGAGCTGTTTTTT	CASSLNRGPDTGELFF
TRBV5-6	once	12	TRBJ1-6	-	TGTGCCAGCAGCCGACAGTTTTCACCCCTCCACTTT	CASSRQFSPLHF
TRBV6-2/TRBV6-3	once	15	TRBJ1-1	TRBD1	TGTGCCAGCAGTTACGCAGGGGGCAGCGGCACTGAAGCTTTCTTT	CASSYAGGSGTEAFF
TRBV19	-	15	TRBJ2-7	TRBD1	TGTGCCAGTAGTTTTGGACAGGGAAGCTCCTACGAGCAGTACTTC	CASSFGQGSSYEQYF
TRBV6-5	-	14	TRBJ2-7	TRBD1	TGTGCCAGCAGCCGACAGGGGGCCGCCTACGAGCAGTACTTC	CASSRQGAAYEQYF
TRBV4-1	-	17	TRBJ1-3	-	TGCGCCAGCAGCCTGTCTCCGGGACCCCTCTCTGGAAACACCATATATTTT	CASSLSPGPLSGNTIYF
TRBV25-1	-	16	TRBJ2-3	-	TGTGCCAGCAGTTCTGACTCGCGGGGGCACACAGATACGCAGTATTTT	CASSSDSRGHTDTQYF
TRBV10-3	-	16	TRBJ1-2	-	TGTGCCATCAGTGGAGGCAACTCCGGGACTCTCTATGGCTACACCTTC	CAISGGNSGTLYGYTF
TRBV15	-	16	TRBJ1-5	-	TGTGCCACCAGCAGATACGTAGGGCTGGGACCTCAGCCCCAGCATTTT	CATSRYVGLGPQPQHF
TRBV5-6	-	12	TRBJ1-2	-	TGTGCCAGCAGCGTAATAGGCTATGGCTACACCTTC	CASSVIGYGYTF
TRBV5-6	-	14	TRBJ2-7	-	TGTGCCAGCAGCTTGTGGGGGGATCCCTACGAGCAGTACTTC	CASSLWGDPYEQYF
TRBV30	-	12	TRBJ1-2	-	TGTGCCTGGAAGAAGGGATTCATGGACTACACCTTC	CAWKKGFMDYTF
TRBV14	-	13	TRBJ1-6	-	TGTGCCAGCAGCCAAGACCTGAATTCACCCCTCCACTTT	CASSQDLNSPLHF
TRBV4-2	-	15	TRBJ2-1	TRBD1	TGTGCCAGCAGCCACGGGACAGGGACCTACAATGAGCAGTTCTTC	CASSHGTGTYNEQFF
TRBV19	-	14	TRBJ1-2	TRBD1	TGTGCCAGCAGGCCCGGGACAGCCAACTATGGCTACACCTTC	CASRPGTANYGYTF
TRBV4-3	-	17	TRBJ1-3	TRBD1	TGCGCCAGCAGCCAAGGTGGGGCAGGGGGCTCTGGAAACACCATATATTTT	CASSQGGAGGSGNTIYF
TRBV4-2	-	17	TRBJ2-2	-	TGTGCCAGCAGCCAAGGCTCCGGACTATCGAACACCGGGGAGCTGTTTTTT	CASSQGSGLSNTGELFF
TRBV9	-	14	TRBJ1-1	TRBD1	TGTGCCAGCAGCGTACAGGGGGCTAACACTGAAGCTTTCTTT	CASSVQGANTEAFF
TRBV5-6	-	16	TRBJ2-5	-	TGTGCCAGCAGCTGGTCGGACACCCTCCAGGGAGAGACCCAGTACTTC	CASSWSDTLQGETQYF
TRBV9	-	14	TRBJ1-5	-	TGTGCCAGCAGCGGCCGGAGTGACAATCAGCCCCAGCATTTT	CASSGRSDNQPQHF
TRBV6-4	-	15	TRBJ1-5	TRBD1	TGTGCCAGAAGAAAAACAGGGGGCGCCTATCAGCCCCAGCATTTT	CARRKTGGAYQPQHF
TRBV5-6	-	16	TRBJ1-4	TRBD1	TGTGCCAGCAGCTCGTCACGGACAGGAGATAATGAAAAACTGTTTTTT	CASSSSRTGDNEKLFF
TRBV5-4	-	16	TRBJ2-3	-	TGTGCCAGCAGCATCCGGGGGGAGGGGGCGGCAGATACGCAGTATTTT	CASSIRGEGAADTQYF
TRBV7-2	-	15	TRBJ1-2	TRBD1	TGTGCCAGCAGCTTAGCGGTCGGGACAGGCTATGGCTACACCTTC	CASSLAVGTGYGYTF
TRBV19	-	16	TRBJ1-1	-	TGTGCCAGTAGTGTTGGACTGGGATGGGGGAACACTGAAGCTTTCTTT	CASSVGLGWGNTEAFF
TRBV19	-	15	TRBJ1-2	-	TGTGCCAGTACTCTCCAGCTCGCGGGGGGCTATGGCTACACCTTC	CASTLQLAGGYGYTF
TRBV6-5	-	11	TRBJ1-1	-	TGTGCCAGCACCGAGACGTCAGAAGCTTTCTTT	CASTETSEAFF
TRBV19	-	14	TRBJ1-2	TRBD1	TGTGCCAGTAGTACGCGGACAGGGAACTATGGCTACACCTTC	CASSTRTGNYGYTF
TRBV24-1	-	16	TRBJ2-3	TRBD1	TGTGCCACCAGTGACCCGAAGGGACAGGGCGCAGATACGCAGTATTTT	CATSDPKGQGADTQYF
TRBV21-1	-	17	TRBJ1-5	-	TGTGCCAGCAGCTCTAACTGGGGGGAACATAGCAATCAGCCCCAGCATTTT	CASSSNWGEHSNQPQHF
TRBV20-1	-	11	TRBJ1-1	-	TGCAGTGCTAGAGAGTACACTGAAGCTTTCTTT	CSAREYTEAFF
TRBV6-1	-	16	TRBJ2-4	-	TGTGCCAGCAGTGATCGGAGGACCGGGGCCATAGACATTCAGTACTTC	CASSDRRTGAIDIQYF
TRBV7-2	once	17	TRBJ1-5	-	TGTGCCAGCAGCTTAGGTAGTGCAGGGAGTTCGTCTTGGCCCCAGCATTTT	CASSLGSAGSSSWPQHF
TRBV12-3/TRBV12-4	once	13	TRBJ1-1	-	TGTGCCAGCAGTTTACGGTCGAACACTGAAGCTTTCTTT	CASSLRSNTEAFF
TRBV7-2	-	13	TRBJ1-5	-	TGTGCCAGCAGCTTCAGTGAGCAACAGCCCCAGCATTTT	CASSFSEQQPQHF
TRBV13	-	18	TRBJ2-7	-	TGTGCCAGCAGCGAAAACTCTGACAGACTCAAATTCACCTACGAGCAGTACTTC	CASSENSDRLKFTYEQYF
TRBV2	-	14	TRBJ1-2	-	TGTGCCAGCAGTCCAACGGGGGTCCTCTATGGCTACACCTTC	CASSPTGVLYGYTF
TRBV3-1/TRBV3-2	-	16	TRBJ2-3	-	TGTGCCAGCAGCCTTCGCCCAGCGGTGGGCACAGATACGCAGTATTTT	CASSLRPAVGTDTQYF
TRBV11-2	-	15	TRBJ2-7	-	TGTGCCAGCAGCTTAGTTGGGGGCGGCTCCTACGAGCAGTACTTC	CASSLVGGGSYEQYF
TRBV7-2	-	13	TRBJ1-2	-	TGTGCCAGCAGCTTAGCGGCCGACTATGGCTACACCTTC	CASSLAADYGYTF
TRBV28	-	12	TRBJ1-2	-	TGTGCCAGCAGTCTCTTGCTACGTGGCTACACCTTC	CASSLLLRGYTF
TRBV7-2	once	14	TRBJ1-1	TRBD1	TGTGCCAGCAGCCGGGGAGAGCAGGGGGTCAGAGCTTTCTTT	CASSRGEQGVRAFF
TRBV19	-	15	TRBJ2-6	-	TGTGCCAGTAGTATAGATAGCTCTGGGGCCAACGTCCTGACTTTC	CASSIDSSGANVLTF
TRBV7-9	-	16	TRBJ2-7	TRBD1	TGTGCCAGCAGCCTTCGTCCGACAGGGGCCACCTACGAGCAGTACTTC	CASSLRPTGATYEQYF